The subject of this entry is one TCR beta chain. What it binds is unknown. With V trimmed by 0 bases and J by 1 base, 3 bases remained unmatched. CDR3 length: 16 amino acids. Germline V lookup: CDR1 SGHRS, CDR2 YFSETQ. This entry is derived from a study of T cell repertoires in cytomegalovirus infection. Findings and caveats of the study: What dominated the ex vivo response were HLA-C-restricted CMV-specific TCR beta clonotypes. Summed public TCR beta family frequency identified CMV carriers bearing the relevant HLA.

TCRdb processed the reads anew with MiXCR; each CDR3 protein has one entry. The data contain around 240,000 distinct CDR3 sequences, over 20% of them singletons. Material for sequencing was CD8+ T cells from PBMCs. The V and J genes are TRBV5-1 and TRBJ2-7; TRBD2 aligns across 11 bases. The clonotype was recovered from a human donor in good health (CMV status not recorded). Some clones in this sample may be carry-over from other donors' samples. The CDR3 bases are TGCGCCAGCAGCTTGGACCCTAGCGGGGGGTCCTACGAGCAGTACTTC. Its protein is CASSLDPSGGSYEQYF.